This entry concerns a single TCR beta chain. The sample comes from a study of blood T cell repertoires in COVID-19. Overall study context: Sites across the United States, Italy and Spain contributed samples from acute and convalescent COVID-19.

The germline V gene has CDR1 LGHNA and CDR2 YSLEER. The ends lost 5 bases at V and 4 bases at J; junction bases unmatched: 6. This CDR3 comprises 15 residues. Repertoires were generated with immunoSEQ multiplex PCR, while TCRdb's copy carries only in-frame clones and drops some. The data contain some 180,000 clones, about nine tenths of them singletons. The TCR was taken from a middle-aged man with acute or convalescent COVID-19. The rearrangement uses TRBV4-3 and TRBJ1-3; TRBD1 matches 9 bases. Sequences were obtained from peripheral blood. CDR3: CASSTRDRAGNTIYF. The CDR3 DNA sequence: TGCGCCAGCAGCACCCGGGACAGGGCGGGAAACACCATATATTTT.